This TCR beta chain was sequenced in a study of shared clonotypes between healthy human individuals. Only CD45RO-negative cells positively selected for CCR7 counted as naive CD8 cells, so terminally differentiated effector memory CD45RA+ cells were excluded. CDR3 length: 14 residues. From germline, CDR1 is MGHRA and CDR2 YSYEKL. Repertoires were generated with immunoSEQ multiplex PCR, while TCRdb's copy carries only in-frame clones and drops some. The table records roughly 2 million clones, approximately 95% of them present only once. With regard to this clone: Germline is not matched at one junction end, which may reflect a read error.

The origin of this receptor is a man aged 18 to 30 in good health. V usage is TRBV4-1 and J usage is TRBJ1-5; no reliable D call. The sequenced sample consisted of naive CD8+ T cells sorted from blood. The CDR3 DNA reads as TGCGCCAGCAGACAAGAAGGTAGCAATCAGCCCCAGCATTTT. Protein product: CASRQEGSNQPQHF.